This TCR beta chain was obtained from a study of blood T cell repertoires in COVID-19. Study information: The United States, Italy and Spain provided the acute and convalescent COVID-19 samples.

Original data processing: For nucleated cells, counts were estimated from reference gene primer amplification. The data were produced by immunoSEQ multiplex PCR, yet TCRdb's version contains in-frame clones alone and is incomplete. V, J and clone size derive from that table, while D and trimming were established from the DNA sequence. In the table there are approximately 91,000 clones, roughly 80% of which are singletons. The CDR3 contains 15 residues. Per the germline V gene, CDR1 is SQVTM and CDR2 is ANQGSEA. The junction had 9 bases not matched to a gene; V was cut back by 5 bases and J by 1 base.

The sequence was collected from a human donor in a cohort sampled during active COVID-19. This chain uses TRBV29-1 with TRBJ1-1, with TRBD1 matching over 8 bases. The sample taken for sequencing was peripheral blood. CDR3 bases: TGCAGCGTTACGGACAGGGCCTCGTGGAACACTGAAGCTTTCTTT. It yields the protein CSVTDRASWNTEAFF.